Below are 26 T cell receptor beta chains sequenced from a single sample in a study of blood T cell repertoires in COVID-19. Some clones are missing from TCRdb's copy, which holds only in-frame ones; the method was immunoSEQ multiplex PCR. The repertoire consists of tens of thousands of clones, with around four fifths occurring once and the leading ten covering around 6.1%. Sequenced: peripheral blood. The receptors were sampled from an elderly woman with acute or convalescent COVID-19.

The chain combines TRBV6-1 with TRBJ1-2; 10 positions agree with TRBD1. Germline V gene data show CDR1 as MNHNS and CDR2 as SASEGT. The CDR3 totals 15 residues. V gave up 2 bases and J gave up 5 bases; unmatched junction bases: 5. The CDR3 reads CASSESPGQGYGYTF. DNA for the CDR3: TGTGCCAGCAGTGAAAGTCCGGGACAGGGGTATGGCTACACCTTC.

The chain uses TRBV9 and TRBJ1-4, with 10 bases that match TRBD1. The ends lost 7 bases at V and 6 bases at J; junction bases unmatched: 9. The CDR3 is 15 amino acids. Germline assignment: CDR1 SGDLS and CDR2 YYNGEE. The CDR3 loop reads CASCHGTGVDEKLFF. As DNA, the CDR3 is TGTGCCAGCTGCCATGGGACAGGGGTCGATGAAAAACTGTTTTTT.

The chain couples TRBV5-1 to TRBJ1-3; D possibly corresponds to TRBD1 (6 bases). Germline lookup yields CDR1 SGHRS and CDR2 YFSETQ. The CDR3 has 14 amino acids. Trimming pared 0 bases from V and 4 bases from J, leaving 8 bases between. The DNA for the CDR3 is TGCGCCAGCAGCTTGGCAGGGGAGGGAAACACCATATATTTT. Its translation: CASSLAGEGNTIYF.

J is TRBJ1-1 and V is TRBV7-2; perhaps TRBD1 as D (6 bases). This CDR3 has 13 residues. Trimming took off 1 base at V and 7 bases at J, with 10 bases between the two ends. Germline V gene lookup returns CDR1 SGHTA and CDR2 FQGNSA. Here the CDR3 reads CASSLDRAGEAFF. The CDR3 DNA reads as TGTGCCAGCAGCTTAGACAGGGCGGGTGAAGCTTTCTTT.

The V gene is TRBV3-1 (or the pseudogene TRBV3-2), the J gene TRBJ1-2; 10 bases line up with TRBD1. Germline lookup yields CDR1 LGHDT and CDR2 YNNKEL (reference sequence). The CDR3 is made up of 14 amino acids. The V and J ends lost 5 bases and 3 bases, in that order; junction bases with no gene match: 3. In nucleotides, the CDR3 is TGTGCCAGCAGCGCGACAGGGGGCCACTATGGCTACACCTTC. This codes for CASSATGGHYGYTF.

This chain uses TRBV7-9 with TRBJ1-1, with 8 bases that match TRBD1. This CDR3 has 18 amino acids. J gave up 4 bases and V 5 bases, and 18 bases lay outside the gene matches. Looked up from germline, CDR1 is SEHNR and CDR2 is FQNEAQ (reference sequence). CDR3 amino acids: CASSPRTGRSYLSTEAFF. DNA for the CDR3: TGTGCCAGCAGCCCCCGGACAGGGAGGTCCTATCTGAGCACTGAAGCTTTCTTT.

The chain is built from TRBV11-2 and TRBJ1-2; tentative D call: TRBD1 (5 bases). Germline CDR1 is SGHAT and CDR2 is FQNNGV. The CDR3 runs to 17 residues. V was clipped by 1 base and J by 5 bases, with 20 bases between them. This CDR3 reads CASSLGIGQDIEYGYTF. The CDR3 region has the DNA TGTGCCAGCAGCTTAGGGATTGGTCAGGACATTGAGTATGGCTACACCTTC.

The chain carries TRBV5-1 and TRBJ1-6, with no clear D. Germline V gene sequence: CDR1 SGHRS, CDR2 YFSETQ. This CDR3 contains 15 residues. Trimming cost V 0 bases and J 7 bases, with 11 bases left between them. As DNA, the CDR3 is TGCGCCAGCAGCTTGGATGGCAGATCGAATTCACCCCTCCACTTT. Encoded protein: CASSLDGRSNSPLHF.

The rearrangement links TRBV12-3 or TRBV12-4 to TRBJ1-1; D might be TRBD1 (5 bases). The CDR3 is 11 residues long. V dropped 6 bases and J dropped 11 bases, with 13 bases sitting between them. DNA for the CDR3: TGTGCCAGCAGGAGGGACTTTGGGGCTTTCTTT. This encodes CASRRDFGAFF.

This clone has only a few counts. The chain links TRBV12-5 to TRBJ2-3, with 8 bases matching TRBD2. Germline lookup yields CDR1 LGHNT and CDR2 FRNRAP. The CDR3 consists of 19 residues. V was pared by 6 bases and J by 2 bases, with 19 bases of the junction left unmatched. In DNA form, the CDR3 reads TGTGCTAGTGGCGCCCTCCGATGGGCGGGGGGCCTTGACACAGATACGCAGTATTTT. This encodes CASGALRWAGGLDTDTQYF.

This chain connects TRBV10-3 to TRBJ1-1; 7 bases line up with TRBD1. The V and J ends lost 3 bases and 1 base, in that order; junction bases with no gene match: 11. CDR3 length equals 17 residues. The germline V gene has CDR1 ENHRY and CDR2 SYGVKD. CDR3 DNA sequence: TGTGCCATCAGTGAAGGGGGCGCGGGGCTATGGAACACTGAAGCTTTCTTT. As protein: CAISEGGAGLWNTEAFF.

V and J are TRBV7-2 and TRBJ2-7; D possibly corresponds to TRBD1 (6 bases). CDR1 SGHTA and CDR2 FQGNSA come from the germline V gene. Trimming took off 4 bases at V and 4 bases at J, with 20 bases between the two ends. The CDR3 consists of 16 residues. The CDR3 DNA reads as TGTGCCAGCAGCTCTTCCACAGGGTTTCGCAGGTACGAGCAGTACTTC. Its translation is CASSSSTGFRRYEQYF. Drawing the rest from reference TRBV7-2 and TRBJ2-7, the complete variable domain is GAGVSQSPSNKVTEKGKDVELRCDPISGHTALYWYRQSLGQGLEFLIYFQGNSAPDKSGLPSDRFSAERTGGSVSTLTIQRTQQEDSAVYLCASSSSTGFRRYEQYFGPGTRLTVT.

The gene calls are TRBV5-1 and TRBJ1-5, with D possibly TRBD1 on 6 matching bases. Germline V gene data show CDR1 as SGHRS and CDR2 as YFSETQ. CDR3 length: 14 residues. Trimming removed 4 bases at V and 4 bases at J, with 12 bases between. CDR3 bases: TGCGCCAGCAGCCTGGACAGTGCAAATCAGCCCCAGCATTTT. Protein: CASSLDSANQPQHF.

V gene TRBV4-1 combines with J gene TRBJ1-4; D not resolved. Germline CDR1 MGHRA, CDR2 YSYEKL. V dropped 3 bases and J dropped 2 bases, with 10 bases sitting between them. The CDR3 covers 15 residues. CDR3 sequence reads: CASSQRLSTNEKLFF. In DNA, the CDR3 is TGCGCCAGCAGCCAGAGATTGAGTACTAATGAAAAACTGTTTTTT.

This sequence joins TRBV19 and TRBJ2-7; 8 bases are a match to TRBD2. The V gene end was trimmed by 3 bases and the J gene end by 5 bases; junction bases not matched to a gene: 6. The CDR3 consists of 14 residues. Germline-derived CDR1 and CDR2 are LNHDA and SQIVND (reference sequence). CDR3 loop: CASSIRGGLNEQYF. The CDR3 DNA follows: TGTGCCAGTAGTATTCGGGGGGGGCTAAACGAGCAGTACTTC.

V gene TRBV7-8 combines with J gene TRBJ1-2; a possible D gene is TRBD1 (6 bases). Germline CDR1 reads SGHVS; CDR2 reads FQNEAQ. The CDR3 runs 14 residues. V was shortened by 7 bases and J by 2 bases, with 14 bases between the two germline ends. CDR3 amino acids: CASIPDRLNYGYTF. The CDR3 DNA reads as TGTGCCAGCATCCCGGACAGATTAAACTATGGCTACACCTTC.

This chain links TRBV27 with TRBJ1-6; D is possibly TRBD1 (5 bases). Trimming stripped 3 bases from V and 4 bases from J, with 16 bases between. This CDR3 is built from 17 residues. From germline, CDR1 is MNHEY and CDR2 SMNVEV (reference sequence). The CDR3 is CASSFGSGDRYNSPLHF. The CDR3 region has the DNA TGTGCCAGCAGTTTTGGTTCGGGGGATCGGTATAATTCACCCCTCCACTTT.

This clone was detected only once. This chain connects TRBV11-3 to TRBJ2-1, with 14 bases aligning to TRBD2. The CDR3 consists of 16 residues. CDR1 and CDR2 (germline): SGHNT, YENEEA. J gave up 8 bases and V 5 bases, and 8 bases lay outside the gene matches. The CDR3 coding sequence is TGTGCCAGCAGCCAAGGGACTAGCGGGGGTGTCGATGAGCAGTTCTTC. Residues: CASSQGTSGGVDEQFF.

This clone was recorded only once. The rearrangement uses TRBV4-1 and TRBJ1-1; TRBD1 matches 12 bases. The trim removed 4 bases at V and 0 bases at J, leaving 3 bases unmatched. Germline V lookup: CDR1 MGHRA, CDR2 YSYEKL. The CDR3 extends over 16 amino acids. In DNA, the CDR3 is TGCGCCAGCAGCCCCTGGGACAGGGGGCTGAACACTGAAGCTTTCTTT. As protein: CASSPWDRGLNTEAFF.

The chain links TRBV3-1 (or the pseudogene TRBV3-2) to TRBJ1-5, with TRBD1 identical over 8 bases. The CDR3 has 17 amino acids. The germline V gene has CDR1 LGHDT and CDR2 YNNKEL (reference sequence). V lost 0 bases to trimming and J lost 2 bases; unmatched junction nucleotides: 6. This chain's CDR3 is CASSQDLAGQGNQPQHF. Written as DNA, the CDR3 is TGTGCCAGCAGCCAAGACCTGGCGGGACAGGGCAATCAGCCCCAGCATTTT.

The chain couples TRBV5-5 to TRBJ2-7; 7 nucleotides agree with TRBD1. With V trimmed by 4 bases and J by 3 bases, 7 bases remained unmatched. This CDR3 region has 14 residues. Germline V gene lookup returns CDR1 SGHKS and CDR2 YYEKEE (reference sequence). Written as DNA, the CDR3 is TGTGCCAGCAGCCCCAGGACAGGAGACTACGAGCAGTACTTC. Translated, it gives CASSPRTGDYEQYF. Together with reference TRBV5-5 and TRBJ2-7, the CDR3 gives the full variable domain: DAGVTQSPTHLIKTRGQQVTLRCSPISGHKSVSWYQQVLGQGPQFIFQYYEKEERGRGNFPDRFSARQFPNYSSELNVNALLLGDSALYLCASSPRTGDYEQYFGPGTRLTVT.

The chain recombines TRBV4-2 with TRBJ2-5, with TRBD2 matching over 8 bases. The J segment lost 5 bases and the V segment lost 4 bases, leaving 15 bases of the junction unmatched. The V gene's germline CDR1 is LGHNA and CDR2 YNFKEQ. The CDR3 extends over 17 amino acids. The chain's CDR3 is CASSPNPPGGARETQYF. CDR3 coding DNA: TGTGCCAGCAGCCCGAATCCGCCCGGGGGGGCGAGGGAGACCCAGTACTTC.

The chain has TRBV2 and TRBJ2-2; 10 nucleotides match TRBD2. The CDR3 runs to 15 residues. V shed 6 bases, J shed 7 bases, and the junction held 8 bases outside the gene matches. Germline CDR1 SNHLY, CDR2 FYNNEI. CDR3 protein: CASRFSGGPGGELFF. The CDR3 DNA is TGTGCCAGCAGGTTTAGCGGGGGGCCGGGCGGGGAGCTGTTTTTT.

The CDR3 DNA follows: TGTGCCAGCAGCTCCCCGGGACAGGGCCCGGACTACGAGCAGTACTTC. Amino acids: CASSSPGQGPDYEQYF. V gene TRBV7-9 combines with J gene TRBJ2-7; TRBD1 matches at 9 bases. The V segment lost 4 bases and the J segment 3 bases; nucleotides outside the gene matches: 10. The CDR3 contains 16 residues. From germline, CDR1 is SEHNR and CDR2 FQNEAQ (reference sequence).

The chain recombines TRBV4-1 with TRBJ2-3; no reliable D call. V dropped 1 base and J dropped 4 bases, with 6 bases sitting between them. This CDR3 comprises 13 residues. Germline loops: CDR1 MGHRA, CDR2 YSYEKL. Here the CDR3 reads CASSQVTADTQYF. In nucleotides, the CDR3 is TGCGCCAGCAGCCAAGTAACGGCAGATACGCAGTATTTT.

The V and J genes are TRBV27 and TRBJ1-2; TRBD1 matches at 8 bases. With V trimmed by 8 bases and J by 5 bases, 10 bases remained unmatched. The V gene's germline CDR1 is MNHEY and CDR2 SMNVEV (reference sequence). The CDR3 runs 14 residues. The CDR3: CASRPSTGGYGYTF. The CDR3 DNA follows: TGTGCCAGCCGCCCCTCCACAGGGGGTTATGGCTACACCTTC.